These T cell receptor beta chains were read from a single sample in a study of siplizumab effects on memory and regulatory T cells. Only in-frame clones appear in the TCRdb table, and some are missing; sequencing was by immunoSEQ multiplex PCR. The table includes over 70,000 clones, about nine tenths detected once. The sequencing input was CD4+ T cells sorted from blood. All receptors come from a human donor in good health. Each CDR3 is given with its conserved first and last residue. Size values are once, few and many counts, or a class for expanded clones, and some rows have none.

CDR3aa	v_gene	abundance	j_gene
CASSLQEIQETQYF	TRBV5-4	few	TRBJ2-5
CASSSGQNSYEQYF	TRBV6-5	-	TRBJ2-7
CASSISGRGTDTQYF	TRBV19	-	TRBJ2-3
CASRRDRVLYNEQFF	TRBV6-5	-	TRBJ2-1
CASSLGTSENGELFF	TRBV11-3	-	TRBJ2-2
CASNPTGTDQPQHF	TRBV2	once	TRBJ1-5
CASSAISGTEGTQYF	TRBV5-1	-	TRBJ2-5
CAWSVQGQGVLREQYF	TRBV30	-	TRBJ2-7
CASSSFGQGVSEQFF	TRBV11-3	-	TRBJ2-1
CSVDHRGDGELFF	TRBV29-1	-	TRBJ2-2
CASSTKTGTSGSSEQFF	TRBV7-3	-	TRBJ2-1
CASNTGASYEQYF	TRBV19	-	TRBJ2-7
CASSLDTTDTQYF	TRBV5-4	-	TRBJ2-3
CASSLLEGLNGEQYF	TRBV11-1	-	TRBJ2-7
CASRKRPGVDTEAFF	TRBV2	-	TRBJ1-1
CASSSVRTSGTDTQYF	TRBV5-8	-	TRBJ2-3
CASSHIGARDTEAFF	TRBV6-1	-	TRBJ1-1
CASREDRSNTEAFF	TRBV2	-	TRBJ1-1
CASSQDFGINYGYTF	TRBV4-1	-	TRBJ1-2
CASRTSGSSYEQYF	TRBV19	-	TRBJ2-7
CASSGRTNYGYTF	TRBV6-5	-	TRBJ1-2
CSVAGGRYGGRAGSDTQYF	TRBV29-1	-	TRBJ2-3
CSVRRGGTTSEQYF	TRBV29-1	-	TRBJ2-7
CASSRGGGSYNTGELFF	TRBV27	-	TRBJ2-2
CASSPGALAGGTDTQYF	TRBV5-1	-	TRBJ2-3
CAWAIQVTATIYF	TRBV30	-	TRBJ1-3
CASRTTTLTDEQYF	TRBV2	-	TRBJ2-7
CASSLGLAGAGETQYF	TRBV7-9	-	TRBJ2-5
CASSLKRSTDTQYF	TRBV7-2	-	TRBJ2-3
CASSQPGTGEGYTF	TRBV4-3	-	TRBJ1-2
CASSTGSSYNEQFF	TRBV5-5	-	TRBJ2-1
CASSRGSGGGYEQYF	TRBV7-6	-	TRBJ2-7
CASSLAGREGTDTQYF	TRBV5-1	-	TRBJ2-3
CASSQGRDRRPQHF	TRBV27	-	TRBJ1-5
CASSPDSKQETQYF	TRBV7-3	-	TRBJ2-5
CASSLILAGITDTQYF	TRBV7-9	-	TRBJ2-3
CASSPWGGLAGVGQETQYF	TRBV5-1	-	TRBJ2-5
CASSLGGNNQPQHF	TRBV7-9	-	TRBJ1-5
CASSLAGGGTEAFF	TRBV5-6	-	TRBJ1-1
CASSSRGVGEEKLFF	TRBV5-1	once	TRBJ1-4
CASRRGRSNEQFF	TRBV6-1	once	TRBJ2-1
CAWSSNGRYLEQFF	TRBV30	-	TRBJ2-1
CASSHPGGYSPLHF	TRBV28	-	TRBJ1-6
CASSPGLGRSGSYEQYF	TRBV14	-	TRBJ2-7
CASSLTSGSYEQYF	TRBV11-3	once	TRBJ2-7
CASRGQPRSGNTIYF	TRBV4-1	once	TRBJ1-3
CASPLVQGGDTQYF	TRBV27	-	TRBJ2-3
CASSFGGVGANVLTF	TRBV7-3	-	TRBJ2-6
CAISPRDRGYSPLHF	TRBV10-3	-	TRBJ1-6
CASTPHGAGEKLFF	TRBV19	-	TRBJ1-4
CASSLGVYGTNEKLFF	TRBV7-6	-	TRBJ1-4
CASSIAGQIQETQYF	TRBV19	-	TRBJ2-5
CASSLRRLASYEQYF	TRBV7-9	-	TRBJ2-7
CASRPTGQPYEQYF	TRBV6-5	once	TRBJ2-7